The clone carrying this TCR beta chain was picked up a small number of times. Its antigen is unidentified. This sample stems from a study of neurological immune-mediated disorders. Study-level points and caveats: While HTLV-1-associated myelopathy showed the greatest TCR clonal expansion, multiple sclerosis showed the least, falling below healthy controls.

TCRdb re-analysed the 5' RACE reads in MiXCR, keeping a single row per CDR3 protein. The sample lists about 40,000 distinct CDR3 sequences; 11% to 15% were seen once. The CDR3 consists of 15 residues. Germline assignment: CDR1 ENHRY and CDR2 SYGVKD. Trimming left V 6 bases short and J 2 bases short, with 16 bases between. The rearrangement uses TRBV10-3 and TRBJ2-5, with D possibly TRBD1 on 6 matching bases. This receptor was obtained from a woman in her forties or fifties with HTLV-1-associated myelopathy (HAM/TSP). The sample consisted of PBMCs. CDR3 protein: CAIRADGTRQETQYF. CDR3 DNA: TGTGCCATCAGAGCCGATGGGACACGACAAGAGACCCAGTACTTC.